This T cell receptor (beta chain) originates from a study of T cells in Graves' hyperthyroidism and ophthalmopathy. Study-level results: Blood held most thyroid clonotypes expanded above 0.001 frequency.

Uncontrolled infection, other autoimmune disease, pregnancy or lactation led to exclusion. Amplified TCR beta CDR3 regions came from RNA transcripts. The HTBI primer set drove a first-round RT-PCR of the TCR CDR3. MiXCR was run by TCRdb on the multiplex PCR reads, yielding one entry per CDR3 protein. The data hold a few hundred thousand distinct CDR3 sequences, with around 25% observed a single time. Trimming pared 7 bases from V and 3 bases from J, leaving 16 bases between. The CDR3 sequence is 14 residues long. Germline V gene lookup returns CDR1 MDHEN and CDR2 SYDVKM. As concerns this clonotype: Its target is unknown.

The source material was blood. The rearrangement joins TRBV28 to TRBJ2-7; D is possibly TRBD1 (5 bases). The receptor comes from a man aged 50 to 60 with Graves' hyperthyroidism. The CDR3 coding sequence is TGTGCCAGCACCGAGCAGGCCAGGGACTACGAGCAGTACTTC. As protein: CASTEQARDYEQYF.